A selection of T cell receptor beta chains follows, all from one sample in a study of blood T cells in healthy people across ages. MiXCR, run by TCRdb on the 5' RACE reads, gives a single entry per CDR3 protein. The repertoire includes about 280,000 distinct CDR3 sequences, around 30% of them detected once, and 25% to 30% sits in the top ten. Sequencing input: blood. The source is a woman in her 70s in good health. CDR3s include the opening cysteine and the closing phenylalanine or tryptophan. The D gene is left open where the match is weak. Rows may omit the clone size; those that give it use once, few, many or a size class.

j_call d_call clone_size v_call cdr3_nt cdr3_aa
TRBJ2-3 NA NA TRBV12-3/TRBV12-4 TGTGCCAGCAGCCCTCCGACTGTACGTTCTACGCAGTATTTT CASSPPTVRSTQYF
TRBJ2-1 TRBD2 NA TRBV28 TGTGCCAGCAGTGAGACTAGCGGGAGATGGGATGAGCAGTTCTTC CASSETSGRWDEQFF
TRBJ2-3 NA once TRBV4-1 TGCGCCAGCAGCCAAGATTACCAGGGTACAGATACGCAGTATTTT CASSQDYQGTDTQYF
TRBJ2-2 TRBD2 few TRBV5-1 TGCGCCAGCAGCTTTTTAAGCGGGGCGAACACCGGGGAGCTGTTTTTT CASSFLSGANTGELFF
TRBJ2-1 NA many TRBV7-8 TGTGCCAGCAGCTTGATCAATGAGCAGTTCTTC CASSLINEQFF
TRBJ2-5 NA NA TRBV28 TGTGCCAGCAGTTTAAGGCCAGTACAAGAGACCCAGTACTTC CASSLRPVQETQYF
TRBJ2-3 NA NA TRBV20-1 TGCAGTGCTAGAGGAGGCCCCGTCACAGATACGCAGTATTTT CSARGGPVTDTQYF
TRBJ2-6 TRBD2 few TRBV7-2 TGTACTAGCAGCCCGATCGGGGGGACTGGGGCCAACGTCCTGACTTTC CTSSPIGGTGANVLTF
TRBJ2-7 NA NA TRBV27 TGTGCCAGCAGTTTATCGTCGGGCCAGCCCTACGAGCAGTACTTC CASSLSSGQPYEQYF
TRBJ1-5 NA few TRBV6-2/TRBV6-3 TGTGCCAGCAGCACAGGGAGTCCCCACATTCAGCCCCAGCATTTT CASSTGSPHIQPQHF
TRBJ1-1 NA few TRBV28 TGTGCCAGCAGTTTGTATAAGGGGAACACTGAAGCTTTCTTT CASSLYKGNTEAFF
TRBJ2-7 TRBD2 few TRBV20-1 TGCAGTGCGATCGGACTAGCGGGAATGTCCTACGAGCAGTACTTC CSAIGLAGMSYEQYF
TRBJ2-6 NA NA TRBV7-2 TGTGCCAGCAGCGGCCAGGGTCTAGGGGCCAACGTCCTGACTTTC CASSGQGLGANVLTF
TRBJ2-1 TRBD2 few TRBV10-3 TGTGCCGCCAGACCCGGGACTAGCGCTCAAAATGAGCAGTTCTTC CAARPGTSAQNEQFF
TRBJ2-3 NA once TRBV5-1 TGCGCCAGCAGCTTGGCGGGGTATCAAGATACGCAGTATTTT CASSLAGYQDTQYF
TRBJ2-2 NA few TRBV29-1 TGCAGCGTTGTAAAGGGGTCCGGCGGGGAGCTGTTTTTT CSVVKGSGGELFF
TRBJ2-4 TRBD1 NA TRBV3-1 TGTGCCAGCAGCCAAGGGGACAGGGGGCGGATCGGAGCCAAAAACATTCAGTACTTC CASSQGDRGRIGAKNIQYF
TRBJ1-6 NA NA TRBV15 TGTGCCACCAGCAGGGAGTCCTATAATTCACCCCTCCACTTT CATSRESYNSPLHF
TRBJ1-1 NA NA TRBV7-2 TGTGCCAGCAGCTTAGAGGCAGGGCCGGTGCGCGGTGAAGCTTTCTTT CASSLEAGPVRGEAFF
TRBJ1-6 TRBD1 NA TRBV20-1 TGCAGTGCTACGATCTCAGGGACAGAGAATTCACCCCTCCACTTT CSATISGTENSPLHF
TRBJ1-2 NA NA TRBV2 TGTGCCAGCAGTGGGACCGTGGGTGGCGGCTACACCTTC CASSGTVGGGYTF
TRBJ1-1 NA few TRBV6-5 TGTGCCAGCAGTTACTCGAGTTCGGGGGATACACTGAACGCTTTCTTT CASSYSSSGDTLNAFF
TRBJ2-1 TRBD2 NA TRBV20-1 TGCAGTGCTAGGAGGGGACTAGCGGGAGGCTCATCCAATGAGCAGTTCTTC CSARRGLAGGSSNEQFF
TRBJ2-6 NA few TRBV6-5 TGTGCCAGCAGATTAGACGTTTCGGCTGGGGCCAACGTCCTGACTTTC CASRLDVSAGANVLTF
TRBJ2-1 TRBD2 NA TRBV5-1 TGCGCCAGCAGCTTGGTTGCTATAGCGGGAGTTCAGGAGTTCTTC CASSLVAIAGVQEFF
TRBJ2-5 NA NA TRBV28 TGTGCCAGCAGGTCCAACAGAATACAAGAGACCCAGTACTTC CASRSNRIQETQYF
TRBJ2-7 NA NA TRBV2 TGTGCCAGCAGTGAGGCCAGGGACTACGAGCAGTACTTC CASSEARDYEQYF
TRBJ2-2 NA NA TRBV29-1 TGCAGCGTTGGGGGTAGCGGCATGGGGGAGCTGTTTTTT CSVGGSGMGELFF
TRBJ1-2 NA NA TRBV3-1 TGTGCCAGCGGTGGAGGGAAAAATGGCTACACCTTC CASGGGKNGYTF
TRBJ2-7 TRBD2 NA TRBV5-1 TGCGCCAGCAGCCGGACCGGGGTAGCGGGGCACTCCTACGAGCAGTACTTC CASSRTGVAGHSYEQYF
TRBJ2-7 TRBD1 few TRBV18 TGTGCCAGCTCATTAACTTCGGGACAGGGTACGAGTACGTCCTACGAGCAGTACTTC CASSLTSGQGTSTSYEQYF
TRBJ2-5 NA many TRBV12-3/TRBV12-4 TGTGCCAGCAGTTTGATGGGGGAGTACCGGGAGACCCAGTACTTC CASSLMGEYRETQYF
TRBJ1-2 NA few TRBV7-2 TGTGCCAGCAGCTTAGAGCCGGCGAACTATGGCTACACCTTC CASSLEPANYGYTF
TRBJ2-7 TRBD1 many TRBV12-3/TRBV12-4 TGTGCCAGCAGTTTAGGGGGGGGACAGGGACTCTACGAGCAGTACTTC CASSLGGGQGLYEQYF
TRBJ2-5 NA NA TRBV20-1 TGCAGTGCGCCAGCTCCGGGACTCGCCCAAGAGACCCAGTACTTC CSAPAPGLAQETQYF
TRBJ2-5 NA many TRBV7-9 TGTGCCAGCAGCTTGATGAAAGAGACCCAGTACTTC CASSLMKETQYF
TRBJ2-1 TRBD2 few TRBV7-9 TGTGCCAGCAGCCTCATTAGCGGGAGCCCCTACAATGAGCAGTTCTTC CASSLISGSPYNEQFF
TRBJ2-4 NA NA TRBV28 TGTGCCAGCAACCCGGTGCGGGCAAACATTCAGTACTTC CASNPVRANIQYF
TRBJ1-2 NA NA TRBV29-1 TGCAGCGTTGTCCCAGAAACCCCTAACTGTGGCTACACCTTC CSVVPETPNCGYTF
TRBJ1-2 TRBD1 NA TRBV5-1 TGCGCCAGCAGCTTGATTGGGACAGGATCCCGGGGCTACACCTTC CASSLIGTGSRGYTF